The sequence of this TCR beta chain was determined in a study of read filtering for tumor transcriptome and immune sequencing. Whole-study context: The cohort had roughly 16 men and 14 to 15 women aged roughly 47 to 90, mean about 72 years. IR-seq gave about 3.5 to 11 million TCR reads per sample; RNA-seq gave about 75 to 1,300.

Trimming took 0 bases from V and 0 from J, leaving 9 bases between them. CDR1 is SQVTM, CDR2 ANQGSEA, per germline. The CDR3 has 14 amino acids. In this sample, this clonotype turned up many times. Its target is unknown. This library used roughly 430 ng RNA and molecular barcoded adaptors spanning alpha/delta and beta/gamma chains. One entry per CDR3 protein, called by TCRdb with MiXCR from the reads. Of tens of thousands of distinct CDR3 sequences detected, roughly 19% appear once; the ten largest clones hold approximately 18%. Sampling of bone marrow took place during active disease in every patient. Study-wide results and caveats: RNA-seq captured clonotypes less deeply and reliably than IR-seq.

The receptor was derived from a donor at least 40 years old with multiple myeloma. The sequencing sample was made of a population of CD138-negative cells sorted from bone marrow. The chain has TRBV29-1 and TRBJ2-7; no clear D gene. CDR3 sequence (DNA): TGCAGCGTTGAAGATCGGGCAGCCTCCTACGAGCAGTACTTC. This codes for CSVEDRAASYEQYF.